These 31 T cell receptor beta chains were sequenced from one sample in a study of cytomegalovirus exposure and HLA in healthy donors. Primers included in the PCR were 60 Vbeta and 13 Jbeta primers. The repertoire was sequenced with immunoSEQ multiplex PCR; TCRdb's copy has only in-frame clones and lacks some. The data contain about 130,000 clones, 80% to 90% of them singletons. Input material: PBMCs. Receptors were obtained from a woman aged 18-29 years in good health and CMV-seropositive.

The CDR3 loop reads CASSPTRAGGSYEQYF. The CDR3 nucleotides read TGTGCCAGCAGCCCCACCAGAGCGGGGGGCTCCTACGAGCAGTACTTC. V is TRBV27 and J is TRBJ2-7; 9 bases agree with TRBD2. With V trimmed by 6 bases and J by 0 bases, 9 bases remained unmatched. Germline CDR1 and CDR2: MNHEY and SMNVEV (reference sequence). The CDR3 spans 16 residues.

CDR3 sequence (DNA): TGCGCCAGCAGCTTCGTCGACAGGGGGTATGGCTACACCTTC. It specifies CASSFVDRGYGYTF. J is TRBJ1-2 and V is TRBV5-1; 9 nucleotides align to TRBD1. The CDR3 sequence is 14 residues long. Germline V CDR1 and CDR2: SGHRS, YFSETQ. V shed 2 bases, J shed 5 bases, and the junction held 4 bases outside the gene matches.

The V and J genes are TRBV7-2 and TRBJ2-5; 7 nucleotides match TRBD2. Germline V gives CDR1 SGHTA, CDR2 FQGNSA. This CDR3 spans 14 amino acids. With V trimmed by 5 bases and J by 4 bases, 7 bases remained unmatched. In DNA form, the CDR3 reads TGTGCCAGCAGCATTACTAGCGTTGTAGAGACCCAGTACTTC. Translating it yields CASSITSVVETQYF. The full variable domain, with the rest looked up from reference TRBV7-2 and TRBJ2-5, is GAGVSQSPSNKVTEKGKDVELRCDPISGHTALYWYRQSLGQGLEFLIYFQGNSAPDKSGLPSDRFSAERTGGSVSTLTIQRTQQEDSAVYLCASSITSVVETQYFGPGTRLLVL.

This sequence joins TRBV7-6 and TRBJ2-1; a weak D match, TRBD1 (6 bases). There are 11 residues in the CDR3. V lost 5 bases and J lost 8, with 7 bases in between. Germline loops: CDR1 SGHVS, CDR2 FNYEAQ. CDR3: CASSQGHEQFF. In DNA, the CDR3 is TGTGCCAGCAGCCAGGGGCATGAGCAGTTCTTC.

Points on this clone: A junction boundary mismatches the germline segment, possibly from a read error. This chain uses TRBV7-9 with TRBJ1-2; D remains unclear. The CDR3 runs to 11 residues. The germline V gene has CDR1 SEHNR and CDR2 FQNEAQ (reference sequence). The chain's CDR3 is CSSSTTDGYTF. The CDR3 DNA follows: TGTTCCAGCAGCACCACAGATGGCTACACCTTC.

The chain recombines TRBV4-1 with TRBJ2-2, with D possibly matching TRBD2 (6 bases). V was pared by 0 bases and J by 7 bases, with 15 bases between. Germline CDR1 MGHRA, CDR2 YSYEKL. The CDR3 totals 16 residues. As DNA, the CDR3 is TGCGCCAGCAGCCAAGATGGAGGGGTTCGGGGCGGGGAGCTGTTTTTT. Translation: CASSQDGGVRGGELFF.

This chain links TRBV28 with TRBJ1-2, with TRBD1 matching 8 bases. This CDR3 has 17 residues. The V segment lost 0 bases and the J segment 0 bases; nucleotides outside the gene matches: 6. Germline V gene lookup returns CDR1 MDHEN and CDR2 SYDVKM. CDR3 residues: CASSLWGETGANYGYTF. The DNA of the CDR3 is TGTGCCAGCAGTTTATGGGGAGAGACAGGGGCTAACTATGGCTACACCTTC.

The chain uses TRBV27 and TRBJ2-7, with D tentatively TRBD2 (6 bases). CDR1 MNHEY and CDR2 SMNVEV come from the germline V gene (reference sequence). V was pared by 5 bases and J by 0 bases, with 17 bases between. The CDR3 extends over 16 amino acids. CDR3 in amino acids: CASSRKGGASSYEQYF. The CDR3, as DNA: TGTGCCAGCAGTCGAAAAGGCGGGGCAAGCTCCTACGAGCAGTACTTC.

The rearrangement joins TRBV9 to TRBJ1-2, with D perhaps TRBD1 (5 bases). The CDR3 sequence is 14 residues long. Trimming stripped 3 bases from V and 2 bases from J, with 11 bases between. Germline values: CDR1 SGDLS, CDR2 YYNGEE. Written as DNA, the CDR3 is TGTGCCAGCAGCGGAACAGGTTCAAACTATGGCTACACCTTC. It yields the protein CASSGTGSNYGYTF.

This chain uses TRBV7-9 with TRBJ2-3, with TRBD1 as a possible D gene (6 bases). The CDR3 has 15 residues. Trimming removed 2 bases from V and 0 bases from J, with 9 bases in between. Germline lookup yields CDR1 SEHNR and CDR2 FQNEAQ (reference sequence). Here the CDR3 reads CASSLRQASTDTQYF. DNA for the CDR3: TGTGCCAGCAGCTTAAGACAGGCAAGCACAGATACGCAGTATTTT.

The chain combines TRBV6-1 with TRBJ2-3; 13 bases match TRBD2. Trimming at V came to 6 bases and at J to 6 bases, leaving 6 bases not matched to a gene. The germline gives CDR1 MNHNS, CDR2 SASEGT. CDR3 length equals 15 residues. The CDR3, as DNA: TGTGCCAGCAGGACACTAGCGGGGGGGCCGGATACGCAGTATTTT. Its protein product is CASRTLAGGPDTQYF.

The CDR3 DNA reads as TGTGCTAGTGGCTCGGGACAGATAATCAACGAGCAGTTCTTC. It encodes CASGSGQIINEQFF. The rearrangement uses TRBV12-5 and TRBJ2-1, with 7 bases that match TRBD1. With V trimmed by 6 bases and J by 10 bases, 12 bases remained unmatched. CDR3 length: 14 amino acids. Germline lookup yields CDR1 LGHNT and CDR2 FRNRAP.

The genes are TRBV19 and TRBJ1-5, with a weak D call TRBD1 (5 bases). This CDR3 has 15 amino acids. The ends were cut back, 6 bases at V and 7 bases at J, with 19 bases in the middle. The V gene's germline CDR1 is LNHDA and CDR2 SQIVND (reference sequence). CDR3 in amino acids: CASSILGGARQPQHF. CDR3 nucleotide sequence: TGTGCCAGTAGCATCCTAGGCGGGGCGCGGCAGCCCCAGCATTTT. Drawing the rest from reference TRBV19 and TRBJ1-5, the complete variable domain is DGGITQSPKYLFRKEGQNVTLSCEQNLNHDAMYWYRQDPGQGLRLIYYSQIVNDFQKGDIAEGYSVSREKKESFPLTVTSAQKNPTAFYLCASSILGGARQPQHFGDGTRLSIL.

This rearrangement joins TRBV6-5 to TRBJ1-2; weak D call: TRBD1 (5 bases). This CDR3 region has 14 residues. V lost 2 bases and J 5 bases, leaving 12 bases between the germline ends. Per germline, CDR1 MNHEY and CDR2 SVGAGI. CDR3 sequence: CASSYLQGGYGYTF. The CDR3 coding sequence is TGTGCCAGCAGTTACCTGCAGGGAGGATATGGCTACACCTTC.

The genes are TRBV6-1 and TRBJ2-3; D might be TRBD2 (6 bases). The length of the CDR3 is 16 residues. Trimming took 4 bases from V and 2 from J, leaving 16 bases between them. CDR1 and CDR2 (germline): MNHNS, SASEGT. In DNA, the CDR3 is TGTGCCAGCAGTGGGGACGGGAGTTCTTTCACAGATACGCAGTATTTT. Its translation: CASSGDGSSFTDTQYF.

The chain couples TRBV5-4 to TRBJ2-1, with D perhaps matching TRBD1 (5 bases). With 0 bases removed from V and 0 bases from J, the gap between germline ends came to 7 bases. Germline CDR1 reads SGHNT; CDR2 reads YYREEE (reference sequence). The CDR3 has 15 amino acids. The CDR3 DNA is TGTGCCAGCAGCTTGGAAGGGGTCTCCTACAATGAGCAGTTCTTC. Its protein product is CASSLEGVSYNEQFF.

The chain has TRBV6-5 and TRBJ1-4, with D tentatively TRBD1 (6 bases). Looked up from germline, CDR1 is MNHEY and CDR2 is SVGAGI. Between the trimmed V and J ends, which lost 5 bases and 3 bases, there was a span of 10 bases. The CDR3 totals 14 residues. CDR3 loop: CASSEGGANEKLFF. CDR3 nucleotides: TGTGCCAGCAGTGAAGGGGGGGCTAATGAAAAACTGTTTTTT.

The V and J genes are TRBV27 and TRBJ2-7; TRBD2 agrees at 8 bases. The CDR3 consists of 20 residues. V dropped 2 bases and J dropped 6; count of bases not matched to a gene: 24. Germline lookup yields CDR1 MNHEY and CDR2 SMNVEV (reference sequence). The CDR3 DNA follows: TGTGCCAGCAGTTTAATTTCCACCCCTCAAGTAGCGGGGTGGTCTTGCGAGCAGTACTTC. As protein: CASSLISTPQVAGWSCEQYF.

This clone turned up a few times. CDR3 bases: TGTGCCAGCAGTGAAGCGAAGGGGGCGAGCTATGGCTACACCTTC. This sequence encodes CASSEAKGASYGYTF. The V gene is TRBV6-1, the J gene TRBJ1-2; 7 bases agree with TRBD1. Per the germline V gene, CDR1 is MNHNS and CDR2 is SASEGT. V lost 0 bases, J lost 4 bases, and 5 bases stayed unmatched. The CDR3 length is 15 residues.

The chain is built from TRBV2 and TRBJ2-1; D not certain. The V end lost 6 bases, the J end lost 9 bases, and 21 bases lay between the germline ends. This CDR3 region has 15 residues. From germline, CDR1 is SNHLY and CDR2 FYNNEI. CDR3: CASSQSFGSGGEQFF. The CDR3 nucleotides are TGTGCCAGCAGCCAATCTTTCGGGTCTGGCGGTGAGCAGTTCTTC.

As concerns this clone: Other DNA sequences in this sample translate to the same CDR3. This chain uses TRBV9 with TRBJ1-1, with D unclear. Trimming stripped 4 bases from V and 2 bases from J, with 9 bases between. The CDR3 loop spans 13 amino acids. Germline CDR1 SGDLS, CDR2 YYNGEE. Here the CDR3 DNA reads TGTGCCAGCAGCCGGACGGGAAACACTGAAGCTTTCTTT. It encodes CASSRTGNTEAFF.

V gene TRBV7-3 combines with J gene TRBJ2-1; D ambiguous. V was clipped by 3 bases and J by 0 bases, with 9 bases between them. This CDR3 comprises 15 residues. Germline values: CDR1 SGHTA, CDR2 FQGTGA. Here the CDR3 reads CASSFSTSSYNEQFF. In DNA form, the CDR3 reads TGTGCCAGCAGCTTCTCCACCAGCTCCTACAATGAGCAGTTCTTC.

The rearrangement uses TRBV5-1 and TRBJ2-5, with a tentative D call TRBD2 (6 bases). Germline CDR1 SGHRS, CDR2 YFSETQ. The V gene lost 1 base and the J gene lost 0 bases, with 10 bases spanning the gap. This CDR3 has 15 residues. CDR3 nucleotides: TGCGCCAGCAGCTTGAGGTCGGGGGACCAAGAGACCCAGTACTTC. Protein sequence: CASSLRSGDQETQYF.

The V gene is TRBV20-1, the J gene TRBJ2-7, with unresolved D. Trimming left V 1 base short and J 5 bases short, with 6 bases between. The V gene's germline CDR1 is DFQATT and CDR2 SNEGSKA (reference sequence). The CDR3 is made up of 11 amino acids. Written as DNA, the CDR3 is TGCAGTGCTAGAGGAGTGAACGAGCAGTACTTC. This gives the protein CSARGVNEQYF.

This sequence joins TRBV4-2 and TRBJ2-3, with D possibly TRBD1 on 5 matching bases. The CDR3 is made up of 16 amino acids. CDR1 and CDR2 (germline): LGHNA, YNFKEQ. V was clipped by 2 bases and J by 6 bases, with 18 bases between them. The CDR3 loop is CASSQRGSLNTDTQYF. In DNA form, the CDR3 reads TGTGCCAGCAGCCAAAGGGGTTCCCTAAACACGGATACGCAGTATTTT.

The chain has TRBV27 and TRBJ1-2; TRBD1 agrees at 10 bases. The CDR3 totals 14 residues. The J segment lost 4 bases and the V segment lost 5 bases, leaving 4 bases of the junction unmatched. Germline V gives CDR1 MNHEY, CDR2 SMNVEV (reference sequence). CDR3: CASSLRQGAYGYTF. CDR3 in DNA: TGTGCCAGCAGTCTAAGACAGGGGGCCTATGGCTACACCTTC.

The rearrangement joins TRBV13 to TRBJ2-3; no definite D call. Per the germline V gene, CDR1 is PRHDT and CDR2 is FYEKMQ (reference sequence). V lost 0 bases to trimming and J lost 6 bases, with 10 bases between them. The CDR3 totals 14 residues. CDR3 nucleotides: TGTGCCAGCAGCTTAGGGAGGAAAGGCGATACGCAGTATTTT. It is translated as CASSLGRKGDTQYF.

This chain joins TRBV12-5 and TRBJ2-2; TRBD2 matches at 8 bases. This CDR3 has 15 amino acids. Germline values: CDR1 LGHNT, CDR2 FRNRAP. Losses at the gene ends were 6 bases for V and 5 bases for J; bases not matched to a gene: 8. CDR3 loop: CASGPGLVVTGELFF. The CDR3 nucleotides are TGTGCTAGTGGGCCGGGACTAGTTGTTACCGGGGAGCTGTTTTTT. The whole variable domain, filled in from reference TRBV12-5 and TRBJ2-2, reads DARVTQTPRHKVTEMGQEVTMRCQPILGHNTVFWYRQTMMQGLELLAYFRNRAPLDDSGMPKDRFSAEMPDATLATLKIQPSEPRDSAVYFCASGPGLVVTGELFFGEGSRLTVL.

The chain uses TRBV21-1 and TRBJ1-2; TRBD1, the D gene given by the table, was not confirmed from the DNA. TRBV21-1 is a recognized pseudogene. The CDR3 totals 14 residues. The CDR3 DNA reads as TGTGCCAGCAGGTACAGGGGGCGTCTCCATGGCTACACCTTC. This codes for CASRYRGRLHGYTF.

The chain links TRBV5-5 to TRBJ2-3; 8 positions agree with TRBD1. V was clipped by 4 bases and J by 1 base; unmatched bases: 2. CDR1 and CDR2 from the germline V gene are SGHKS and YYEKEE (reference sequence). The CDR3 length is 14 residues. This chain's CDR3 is CASSQGQGTDTQYF. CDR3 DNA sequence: TGTGCCAGCAGCCAGGGACAGGGCACAGATACGCAGTATTTT.

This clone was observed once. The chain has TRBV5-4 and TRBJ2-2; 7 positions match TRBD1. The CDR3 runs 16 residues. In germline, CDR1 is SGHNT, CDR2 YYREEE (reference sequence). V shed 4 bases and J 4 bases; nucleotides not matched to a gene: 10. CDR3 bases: TGTGCCAGCAGCCCTAGGACAGGAGGAGCCACCGGGGAGCTGTTTTTT. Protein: CASSPRTGGATGELFF.